This T cell receptor beta chain is from a study of cytomegalovirus exposure and HLA in healthy donors. It was with 60 Vbeta and 13 Jbeta primers that the PCR ran. Produced via immunoSEQ multiplex PCR; TCRdb's table is partial and in-frame only. The sample consists of roughly 120,000 clones, 79% of them appearing once. Trimming cost V 7 bases and J 4 bases; bases outside gene matches: 12. Germline CDR1 is SNHLY and CDR2 is FYNNEI. The CDR3 loop spans 16 amino acids. On this clone itself: The antigen is undetermined.

General observations from the study: In a later analysis, a missense DCLRE1C variant was linked to TCR beta V- and J-gene trimming. Both high specificity and high sensitivity reportedly marked the classifier's diagnosis of cytomegalovirus status. Presence/absence comparisons presumed near-even sequencing depth among donors.

This receptor was identified in a woman aged 18 to 35 in good health and CMV-seropositive. The chain joins TRBV2 to TRBJ2-2; 7 bases agree with TRBD2. What was sequenced was PBMCs. CDR3 amino acids: CASKYGGRASTGELFF. Written as DNA, the CDR3 is TGTGCCAGCAAGTATGGGGGGAGGGCCAGCACCGGGGAGCTGTTTTTT.